This TCR beta chain originates from a study of T-cell reconstitution after alpha-beta-depleted transplantation in children. Overall study findings and caveats: After transplant, at about two months, alpha-beta T cells were reportedly derived from several hundred expanded graft clones. The main origin of T-cell counts and diversity one year after transplant was newly produced T cells. Surviving recipient T cells and intrathymic progenitors accounted for some patients' high TCRbeta diversity at day 60.

The CDR3 sequence is 12 residues long. Germline V gene sequence: CDR1 LNHDA, CDR2 SQIVND (reference sequence). V gave up 6 bases and J gave up 9 bases, with 12 bases separating them. Worth noting for this clonotype: The target antigen is unknown.

Unique molecular identifiers were built into the TCRbeta library. TCRdb used MiXCR to reprocess the PCR reads, holding one entry per CDR3 protein. The sample carries 95,000 to 150,000 distinct CDR3 sequences, more than 20% recorded once. Material: PBMCs, mostly from graft donor cells, obtained 180 days after TCRalphabeta/CD19-depleted stem cell transplant. The TCR comes from a male patient aged 2-15 years who had a stem cell transplant for chronic granulomatous disease, so the T cells may come from the graft donor. The V and J genes are TRBV19 and TRBJ2-1; no definite D call. CDR3 amino acids: CASSSGWSEQFF. CDR3 in DNA: TGTGCCAGTAGCTCCGGCTGGAGTGAGCAGTTCTTC.